The 15 T cell receptor beta chains given below trace back to one sample, sequenced in a study of blood T cell repertoires in COVID-19. Clones were read by immunoSEQ multiplex PCR, and TCRdb kept only the in-frame ones, dropping some. The repertoire includes about 210,000 clones, around 80% of them detected once, and more than 10% sits in the top ten. Material for sequencing was peripheral blood. All receptors derive from a woman aged 40 to 50 with acute or convalescent COVID-19.

V usage is TRBV27 and J usage is TRBJ2-3; 15 bases line up with TRBD2. The CDR3 covers 21 residues. Germline CDR1 reads MNHEY; CDR2 reads SMNVEV (reference sequence). V shed 1 base, J shed 0 bases, and the junction held 11 bases outside the gene matches. The DNA for the CDR3 is TGTGCCAGCAGTTTATGGCAATACGGGACTAGCGGGAGGACGAGCACAGATACGCAGTATTTT. It yields the protein CASSLWQYGTSGRTSTDTQYF.

This clone was detected ten times or more. J is TRBJ2-1 and V is TRBV4-3; tentative D call: TRBD2 (5 bases). Trimming stripped 0 bases from V and 0 bases from J, with 12 bases between. This CDR3 has 17 amino acids. CDR1 LGHNA and CDR2 YSLEER come from the germline V gene. CDR3 sequence: CASSQEGARVSYNEQFF. The CDR3, as DNA: TGCGCCAGCAGCCAAGAGGGAGCGAGGGTCTCCTACAATGAGCAGTTCTTC.

The chain employs TRBV4-1 and TRBJ1-1, with 10 bases identical to TRBD1. The J segment lost 5 bases and the V segment lost 1 base, leaving 7 bases of the junction unmatched. The CDR3 is made up of 16 amino acids. CDR1 MGHRA and CDR2 YSYEKL come from the germline V gene. CDR3 in amino acids: CASSQGLDRGRTEAFF. Written as DNA, the CDR3 is TGCGCCAGCAGCCAAGGGCTAGACAGGGGGCGGACTGAAGCTTTCTTT.

This clone occurred a few times. The chain links TRBV19 to TRBJ2-7; 7 bases are shared with TRBD2. The CDR3 contains 14 residues. Germline assignment: CDR1 LNHDA and CDR2 SQIVND (reference sequence). The V gene end was trimmed by 3 bases and the J gene end by 2 bases; junction bases not matched to a gene: 4. DNA of the CDR3: TGTGCCAGTAGTATGTTAGCGGGCGCCTACGAGCAGTACTTC. It yields the protein CASSMLAGAYEQYF.

This chain joins TRBV18 and TRBJ2-3, with TRBD1 identical over 8 bases. Germline lookup yields CDR1 KGHSH and CDR2 LQKENI. V dropped 3 bases and J dropped 2; count of bases not matched to a gene: 7. CDR3 length: 16 residues. CDR3: CASSPLGQGLTDTQYF. The CDR3 bases are TGTGCCAGCTCACCCCTCGGACAGGGTCTCACAGATACGCAGTATTTT.

This clone was detected only a few times. The rearrangement links TRBV24-1 to TRBJ2-3; 10 bases agree with TRBD1. Germline trimming cut 9 bases from V and 3 bases from J; bases unmatched to any gene: 8. From germline, CDR1 is KGHDR and CDR2 SFDVKD. The CDR3 is made up of 15 amino acids. CDR3 nucleotides: TGTGCCACCTCTATGACAGGGGGCGGAACAGATACGCAGTATTTT. Translating gives CATSMTGGGTDTQYF.

The chain recombines TRBV14 with TRBJ2-2, with D possibly matching TRBD2 (6 bases). The germline V and J ends were trimmed by 6 bases and 7 bases, with 18 bases remaining between them. Germline values: CDR1 SGHDN, CDR2 FVKESK. The CDR3 has 15 residues. CDR3 bases: TGTGCCAGCAGTCGGCTAGGAGGGGTTGACGGGGAGCTGTTTTTT. Amino acids: CASSRLGGVDGELFF.

Here the CDR3 reads CASSQSEGLVVGELFF. The CDR3 nucleotides read TGCGCCAGCAGCCAATCCGAGGGACTAGTGGTCGGGGAGCTGTTTTTT. This chain joins TRBV4-1 and TRBJ2-2; TRBD2 matches 8 bases. CDR3 size: 16 residues. Trimming took 2 bases from V and 7 from J; bases not matched to a gene: 9. Germline CDR1 MGHRA, CDR2 YSYEKL.

The V call is TRBV19, the J call TRBJ2-7, with D possibly matching TRBD2 (5 bases). Trimming took off 0 bases at V and 3 bases at J, with 21 bases between the two ends. The CDR3 has 18 residues. The germline CDR1 and CDR2 sequences are LNHDA and SQIVND (reference sequence). In DNA, the CDR3 is TGTGCCAGTAGTATAGAGCACCCGACTCCCACGGCGGGCTACGAGCAGTACTTC. This translates into CASSIEHPTPTAGYEQYF.

The chain has TRBV6-6 and TRBJ2-7, with no clear D. Per the germline V gene, CDR1 is MNHNY and CDR2 is SVGAGI (reference sequence). CDR3 length: 13 amino acids. The ends were cut back, 0 bases at V and 0 bases at J, with 3 bases in the middle. The CDR3, as DNA: TGTGCCAGCAGTTACTCGAGCTCCTACGAGCAGTACTTC. Translated: CASSYSSSYEQYF.

This chain uses TRBV27 with TRBJ2-5; TRBD2 matches 9 bases. CDR1 is MNHEY, CDR2 SMNVEV, per germline (reference sequence). J gave up 2 bases and V 7 bases, and 2 bases lay outside the gene matches. The CDR3 is made up of 13 amino acids. CDR3 loop: CASKLAGQETQYF. CDR3 DNA sequence: TGTGCCAGCAAACTAGCGGGTCAAGAGACCCAGTACTTC.

This sequence joins TRBV27 and TRBJ2-3; D not resolved. From germline, CDR1 is MNHEY and CDR2 SMNVEV (reference sequence). V gave up 7 bases and J gave up 5 bases, with 22 bases separating them. CDR3 length: 16 residues. CDR3 DNA sequence: TGTGCCAGCAATAACCAACACGGCCGGGTGGGAGATACGCAGTATTTT. It translates to CASNNQHGRVGDTQYF.

This clone was found a few times. The chain uses TRBV12-3 or TRBV12-4 and TRBJ2-5, with 7 bases lining up with TRBD2. The V gene end was trimmed by 5 bases and the J gene end by 5 bases; junction bases not matched to a gene: 5. The CDR3 is made up of 13 amino acids. The CDR3 DNA follows: TGTGCCAGCAGTGTGACTAGCCGGGAGACCCAGTACTTC. Amino acid sequence: CASSVTSRETQYF.

The V call is TRBV29-1, the J call TRBJ2-1, with 10 bases identical to TRBD2. Trimming at V came to 7 bases and at J to 0 bases, leaving 6 bases not matched to a gene. The CDR3 runs 15 residues. Germline V lookup: CDR1 SQVTM, CDR2 ANQGSEA. CDR3 sequence: CSAAGGPSSYNEQFF. DNA for the CDR3: TGCAGCGCAGCGGGAGGGCCGAGCTCCTACAATGAGCAGTTCTTC.

This chain uses TRBV11-2 with TRBJ2-7; no definite D call. With 4 bases removed from V and 4 bases from J, the gap between germline ends came to 20 bases. Germline V gene sequence: CDR1 SGHAT, CDR2 FQNNGV. There are 16 residues in the CDR3. The DNA for the CDR3 is TGTGCCAGCAGCTCACCTGCGCAGCGTCCCCATTACGAGCAGTACTTC. Its translation is CASSSPAQRPHYEQYF.